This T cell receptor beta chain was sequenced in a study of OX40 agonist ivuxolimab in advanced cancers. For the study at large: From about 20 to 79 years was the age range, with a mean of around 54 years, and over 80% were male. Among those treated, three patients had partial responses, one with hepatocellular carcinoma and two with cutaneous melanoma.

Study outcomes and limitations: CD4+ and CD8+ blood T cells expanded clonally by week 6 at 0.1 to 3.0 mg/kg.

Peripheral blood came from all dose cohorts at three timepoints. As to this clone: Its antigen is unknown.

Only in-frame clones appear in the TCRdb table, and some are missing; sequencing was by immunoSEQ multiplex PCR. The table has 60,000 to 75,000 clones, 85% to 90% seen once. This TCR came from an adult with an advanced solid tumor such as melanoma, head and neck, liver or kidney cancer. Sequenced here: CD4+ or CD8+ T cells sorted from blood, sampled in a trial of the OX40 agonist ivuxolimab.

The CDR3 reads CASSLQGSGNTIYF. CDR3 nucleotide sequence: TGTGCCAGCAGCTTGCAAGGGTCTGGAAACACCATATATTTT. J is TRBJ1-3 and V is TRBV7-2; D gene ambiguous. Germline V gene lookup returns CDR1 SGHTA and CDR2 FQGNSA. This CDR3 spans 14 amino acids. V lost 3 bases, J lost 1 base, and 7 bases lay in between.